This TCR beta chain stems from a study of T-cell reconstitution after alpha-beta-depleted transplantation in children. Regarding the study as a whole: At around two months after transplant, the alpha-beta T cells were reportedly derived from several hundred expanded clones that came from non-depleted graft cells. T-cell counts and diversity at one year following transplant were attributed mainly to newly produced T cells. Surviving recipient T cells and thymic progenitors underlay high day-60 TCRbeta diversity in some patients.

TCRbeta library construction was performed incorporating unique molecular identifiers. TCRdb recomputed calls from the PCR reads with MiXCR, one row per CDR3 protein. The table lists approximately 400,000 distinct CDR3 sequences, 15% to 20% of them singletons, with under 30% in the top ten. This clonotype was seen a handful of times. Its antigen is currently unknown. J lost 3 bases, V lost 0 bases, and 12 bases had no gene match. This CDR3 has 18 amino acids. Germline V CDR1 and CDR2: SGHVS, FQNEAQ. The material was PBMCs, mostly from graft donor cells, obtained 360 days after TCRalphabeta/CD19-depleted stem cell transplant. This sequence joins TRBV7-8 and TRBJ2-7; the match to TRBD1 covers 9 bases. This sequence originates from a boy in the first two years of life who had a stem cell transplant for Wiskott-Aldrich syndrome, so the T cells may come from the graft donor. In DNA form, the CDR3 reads TGTGCCAGCAGCTTAGCGAACGCCCGGGACAGGGAATTCTACGAGCAGTACTTC. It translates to CASSLANARDREFYEQYF.